This T cell receptor beta chain was documented in a study of cytomegalovirus exposure and HLA in healthy donors. Overall study results and limits: Researchers reported from a later analysis that most CMV-associated TCR beta chains appeared HLA-restricted. Links to common viral pathogens appeared, in a later analysis, for several of the most significant clusters. TCR beta V segments were, for the most part, productive about 87% or about 30% of the time in an earlier analysis.

Researchers ran the PCR with 60 Vbeta and 13 Jbeta primers. Clones were sequenced by immunoSEQ multiplex PCR, and TCRdb holds only the in-frame ones, with some missing. Counted here are 170,000 or so clones, around three quarters occurring once; the ten biggest clones make up 0.65%. J was trimmed by 3 bases and V by 5 bases; bases with no gene match: 12. There are 16 residues in the CDR3. Per the germline V gene, CDR1 is SGHTA and CDR2 is FQGNSA. A word on this clone: The antigen remains undetermined.

Sequencing was carried out using PBMCs. The chain has TRBV7-2 and TRBJ2-7; TRBD1 matches 8 bases. The clonotype was recovered from a boy aged 5-17 years in good health and CMV-seronegative. The CDR3 spells CASSLRTGGIVYEQYF. The CDR3 bases are TGTGCCAGCAGCCTCCGTACAGGGGGGATAGTCTACGAGCAGTACTTC.